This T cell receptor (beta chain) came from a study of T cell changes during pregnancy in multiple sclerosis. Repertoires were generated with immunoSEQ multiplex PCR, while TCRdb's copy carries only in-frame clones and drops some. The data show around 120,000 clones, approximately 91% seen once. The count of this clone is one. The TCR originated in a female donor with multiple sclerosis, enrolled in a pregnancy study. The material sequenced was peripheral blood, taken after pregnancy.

Here the CDR3 reads CASSSSGQPYEQYF. The CDR3 DNA reads as TGTGCCAGCAGCTCTTCGGGACAACCCTACGAGCAGTACTTC. The chain combines TRBV13 with TRBJ2-7; TRBD1 might be the D (6 bases). The CDR3 contains 14 residues. The V and J ends lost 4 bases and 2 bases respectively, with 12 bases between them. Germline V gene lookup returns CDR1 PRHDT and CDR2 FYEKMQ (reference sequence).